This T cell receptor beta chain emerged from a study of ipilimumab plus nivolumab after autologous stem cell transplantation. On the study more broadly: Typical patient got 5 ipilimumab doses and about eight nivolumab doses (median).

Germline lookup yields CDR1 SGHAT and CDR2 FQNNGV. CDR3 size: 14 residues. V was clipped by 5 bases and J by 9 bases, with 20 bases between them. Ipilimumab, 1 mg/kg, started 14 to 28 days after autologous transplant. Through week 26, nivolumab 3 mg/kg IV was given weeks 1, 4, 7, 10, then biweekly. Assay used: immunoSEQ multiplex PCR; TCRdb lists only in-frame clones, some missing. The sample consists of 15,000 or so clones, 65% to 85% of them appearing once. The sample here was PBMCs, taken in a trial of ipilimumab plus nivolumab as post-transplant consolidation. The V gene is TRBV11-2, the J gene TRBJ2-7, with a tentative D call TRBD1 (6 bases). The receptor's source is a male donor with primary mediastinal lymphoma. Here the CDR3 reads CASSLDRLAYGQYF. In DNA form, the CDR3 reads TGTGCCAGCAGCCTCGACAGGCTTGCGTATGGGCAGTACTTC.